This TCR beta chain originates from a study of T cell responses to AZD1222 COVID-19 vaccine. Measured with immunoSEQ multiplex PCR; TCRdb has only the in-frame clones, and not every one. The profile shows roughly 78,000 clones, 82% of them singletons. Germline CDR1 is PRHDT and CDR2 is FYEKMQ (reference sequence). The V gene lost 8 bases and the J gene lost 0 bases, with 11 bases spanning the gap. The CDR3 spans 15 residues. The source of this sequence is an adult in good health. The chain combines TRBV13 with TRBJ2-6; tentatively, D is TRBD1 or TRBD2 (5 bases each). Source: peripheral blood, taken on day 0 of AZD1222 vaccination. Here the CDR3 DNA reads TGTGCCAGCCTGGGACGCGGCTCTGGGGCCAACGTCCTGACTTTC. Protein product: CASLGRGSGANVLTF.